This T cell receptor beta chain originates from a study of neurological immune-mediated disorders. CDR3 size: 14 residues. V lost 4 bases and J lost 1, with 11 bases in between. The germline CDR1 and CDR2 sequences are SGHRS and YFSETQ. This clonotype was found many times. Its specificity is not known. General study results and limits: Phylogenetic grouping assigned the repertoires of 18 of 34 multiple sclerosis patients to a single related-CDR3 cluster, which may represent a signature.

TCRdb reanalysed the 5' RACE reads using MiXCR and keeps one entry per CDR3 protein. The sample lists approximately 60,000 distinct CDR3 sequences, roughly 4.3% occurring once. The receptor was derived from a man aged 45-65 years with multiple sclerosis. Sequenced input: PBMCs. This chain connects TRBV5-1 to TRBJ2-5, with D maybe TRBD1 (6 bases). CDR3 in amino acids: CASSPQGGQETQYF. The CDR3 region has the DNA TGCGCCAGCAGCCCTCAAGGGGGCCAAGAGACCCAGTACTTC.